Following are 3 T cell receptor beta chains from one sample sequenced in a study of blood T cell repertoires in COVID-19. Libraries were prepared by immunoSEQ multiplex PCR; TCRdb keeps only in-frame clonotypes and omits some of them. The sample holds about 140,000 clones, approximately 83% seen once. The sequencing sample was made of peripheral blood. These TCRs come from a human donor in a cohort sampled during active COVID-19.

This clone came up once. The chain carries TRBV18 and TRBJ1-4; no reliable D call. This CDR3 has 13 residues. Trimming cost V 6 bases and J 6 bases, with 11 bases left between them. Germline CDR1 KGHSH, CDR2 LQKENI. In nucleotides, the CDR3 is TGTGCCAGCTCTGCGTGGGCAGATGAAAAACTGTTTTTT. This encodes CASSAWADEKLFF. Filled out from reference TRBV18 and TRBJ1-4, the complete variable domain reads NAGVMQNPRHLVRRRGQEARLRCSPMKGHSHVYWYRQLPEEGLKFMVYLQKENIIDESGMPKERFSAEFPKEGPSILRIQQVVRGDSAAYFCASSAWADEKLFFGSGTQLSVL.

The chain is built from TRBV5-4 and TRBJ1-3; D not resolved. V was pared by 0 bases and J by 0 bases, with 10 bases between. Germline loops: CDR1 SGHNT, CDR2 YYREEE (reference sequence). The CDR3 runs 16 residues. DNA for the CDR3: TGTGCCAGCAGCTTGGCGGGAGTTCGCTCTGGAAACACCATATATTTT. As protein: CASSLAGVRSGNTIYF. Full variable domain (remainder filled in from reference TRBV5-4 and TRBJ1-3): ETGVTQSPTHLIKTRGQQVTLRCSSQSGHNTVSWYQQALGQGPQFIFQYYREEENGRGNFPPRFSGLQFPNYSSELNVNALELDDSALYLCASSLAGVRSGNTIYFGEGSWLTVV.

This clone came up once. The chain couples TRBV29-1 to TRBJ2-1, with TRBD2 matching over 7 bases. Germline CDR1 reads SQVTM; CDR2 reads ANQGSEA. Trimming at V came to 1 base and at J to 6 bases, leaving 3 bases not matched to a gene. This CDR3 region has 13 residues. The CDR3 coding sequence is TGCAGCGTTGAAGGGCTAGCGGTCAATGAGCAGTTCTTC. It encodes CSVEGLAVNEQFF.